The 11 T cell receptor beta chains below come from one sample, sequenced in a study of blood T cell repertoires in COVID-19. Clones were sequenced by immunoSEQ multiplex PCR, and TCRdb holds only the in-frame ones, with some missing. The repertoire holds 210,000 or so clones, with roughly 80% as singletons. The material sequenced was peripheral blood. The receptors stem from a human donor in a cohort sampled during active COVID-19.

The rearrangement joins TRBV5-1 to TRBJ1-1; unclear D gene. The V end was cut by 0 bases, the J end by 6 bases, with 6 bases between. CDR1 and CDR2 (germline): SGHRS, YFSETQ. CDR3 length: 12 residues. The CDR3 is CASSLGYAEAFF. In DNA, the CDR3 is TGCGCCAGCAGCTTGGGTTATGCTGAAGCTTTCTTT.

The rearrangement uses TRBV6-5 and TRBJ1-1; D is uncertain. Germline V CDR1 and CDR2: MNHEY, SVGAGI. Between the trimmed V and J ends, which lost 8 bases and 7 bases, there was a span of 17 bases. The length of the CDR3 is 13 residues. The CDR3 nucleotides read TGTGCCAGCCACGGTGACGTCGGACTTGAAGCTTTCTTT. Protein product: CASHGDVGLEAFF.

This rearrangement joins TRBV7-9 to TRBJ2-7; 7 bases align to TRBD1. Losses at the gene ends were 5 bases for V and 2 bases for J; bases not matched to a gene: 6. The CDR3 is 14 residues long. Germline V gives CDR1 SEHNR, CDR2 FQNEAQ (reference sequence). DNA of the CDR3: TGTGCCAGCAGCGCGACAGGGCCCCCCTACGAGCAGTACTTC. Translated, it gives CASSATGPPYEQYF.

As DNA, the CDR3 is TGTGCCTGGAGGAGAGCGGGAGGCTACCCGGGGGCCAACGTCCTGACTTTC. It codes for CAWRRAGGYPGANVLTF. This chain joins TRBV30 and TRBJ2-6; TRBD2 matches at 9 bases. Germline V gene lookup returns CDR1 GTSNPN and CDR2 SVGIG (reference sequence). With 3 bases clipped from V and 4 bases from J, the junction kept 10 bases outside the gene matches. This CDR3 has 17 amino acids.

The chain carries TRBV7-8 and TRBJ1-1; D ambiguous. CDR3 length: 14 residues. The V gene's germline CDR1 is SGHVS and CDR2 FQNEAQ. Between the trimmed V and J ends, which lost 0 bases and 7 bases, there was a span of 12 bases. CDR3 coding DNA: TGTGCCAGCAGCTTAGCCACAGCTCAAGGTGAAGCTTTCTTT. Encoded protein: CASSLATAQGEAFF.

The rearrangement links TRBV21-1 to TRBJ2-7; the table's D call TRBD1 went unverified against the DNA. TRBV21-1 is marked as a pseudogene. The CDR3 has 15 amino acids. CDR3 loop: CASSMYRGPGYEQYF. The CDR3 nucleotides read TGTGCCAGCAGCATGTACAGGGGGCCGGGTTACGAGCAGTACTTC.

This clone turned up a few times. V usage is TRBV6-2 or TRBV6-3 and J usage is TRBJ2-7, with D uncertain. The germline V gene has CDR1 MNHEY and CDR2 SVGEGT. Trimming shortened V by 4 bases and J by 2 bases, and 12 bases separated the two germline ends. The CDR3 is 14 residues long. The CDR3 spells CASSSGFGAYEQYF. For the CDR3, the DNA is TGTGCCAGCAGTTCTGGGTTTGGAGCCTACGAGCAGTACTTC.

CDR3 in DNA: TGTGCCAGCAGACAGCCAGGGACAGGGAGTAGCAATCAGCCCCAGCATTTT. Its protein product is CASRQPGTGSSNQPQHF. The rearrangement uses TRBV28 and TRBJ1-5; TRBD1 agrees at 9 bases. V trimming: 6 bases; J trimming: 0 bases; junction bases outside the gene matches: 9. The germline V gene encodes CDR1 MDHEN and CDR2 SYDVKM. The CDR3 runs to 17 residues.

The chain couples TRBV7-2 to TRBJ2-3; D perhaps matches TRBD1 (6 bases). V was cut by 6 bases and J by 2 bases, with 15 bases left in between. Per the germline V gene, CDR1 is SGHTA and CDR2 is FQGNSA. This CDR3 region has 15 residues. The CDR3 nucleotides read TGTGCCAGCAGATGGGGGAGACAGGTCACAGATACGCAGTATTTT. As protein: CASRWGRQVTDTQYF.

A word on this clone: The same CDR3 arises from other DNA sequences in this sample as well. The chain combines TRBV30 with TRBJ1-5; D is possibly TRBD1 (6 bases). This CDR3 spans 13 amino acids. Per germline, CDR1 GTSNPN and CDR2 SVGIG (reference sequence). V was shortened by 2 bases and J by 2 bases, with 7 bases between the two germline ends. In nucleotides, the CDR3 is TGTGCCTGGAGTCGACAGGGCAATCAGCCCCAGCATTTT. Residues: CAWSRQGNQPQHF.

V usage is TRBV9 and J usage is TRBJ1-5; D is possibly TRBD1 (6 bases). From germline, CDR1 is SGDLS and CDR2 YYNGEE. V lost 8 bases and J lost 0, with 12 bases in between. The CDR3 extends over 14 amino acids. The CDR3 DNA reads TGTGCCAGAGGGGGAAAATATAGCAATCAGCCCCAGCATTTT. Residues: CARGGKYSNQPQHF. Supplemented by reference TRBV9 and TRBJ1-5, the full variable domain reads DSGVTQTPKHLITATGQRVTLRCSPRSGDLSVYWYQQSLDQGLQFLIQYYNGEERAKGNILERFSAQQFPDLHSELNLSSLELGDSALYFCARGGKYSNQPQHFGDGTRLSIL.